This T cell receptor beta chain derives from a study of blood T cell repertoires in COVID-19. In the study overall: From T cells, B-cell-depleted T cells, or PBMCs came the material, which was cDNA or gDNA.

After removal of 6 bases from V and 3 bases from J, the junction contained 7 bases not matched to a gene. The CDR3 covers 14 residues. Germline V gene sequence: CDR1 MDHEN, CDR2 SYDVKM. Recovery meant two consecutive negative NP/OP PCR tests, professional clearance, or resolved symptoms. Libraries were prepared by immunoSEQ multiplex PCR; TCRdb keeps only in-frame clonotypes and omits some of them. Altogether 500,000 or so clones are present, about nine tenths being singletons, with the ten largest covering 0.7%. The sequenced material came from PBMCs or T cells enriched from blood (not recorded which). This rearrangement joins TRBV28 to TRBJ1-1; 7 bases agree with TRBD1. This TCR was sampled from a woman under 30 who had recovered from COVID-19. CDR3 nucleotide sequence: TGTGCCAGCAGGGCAGGGGGTTACTACACTGAAGCTTTCTTT. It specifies CASRAGGYYTEAFF. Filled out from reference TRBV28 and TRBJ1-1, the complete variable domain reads DVKVTQSSRYLVKRTGEKVFLECVQDMDHENMFWYRQDPGLGLRLIYFSYDVKMKEKGDIPEGYSVSREKKERFSLILESASTNQTSMYLCASRAGGYYTEAFFGQGTRLTVV.